Below are 22 T cell receptor beta chains sequenced from a single sample in a study of T cell responses to AZD1222 COVID-19 vaccine. Profiled with immunoSEQ multiplex PCR; TCRdb holds only in-frame clones, not every one. The repertoire holds 70,000 to 95,000 clones, with 80% to 90% as singletons. Specimen: peripheral blood, collected 28 days after the second AZD1222 dose. These receptor sequences come from an adult who received the AZD1222 COVID-19 vaccine.

This clone was detected only once. The chain links TRBV7-9 to TRBJ1-4; perhaps TRBD1 as D (6 bases). CDR3 length: 14 residues. V shed 6 bases and J shed 3 bases, with 11 bases lying between them. Germline values: CDR1 SEHNR, CDR2 FQNEAQ (reference sequence). CDR3: CASRGGQSNEKLFF. In DNA, the CDR3 is TGTGCCAGCAGGGGGGGGCAGTCTAATGAAAAACTGTTTTTT.

The chain couples TRBV28 to TRBJ2-7, with a tentative D call TRBD1 (5 bases). V was pared by 7 bases and J by 2 bases, with 9 bases between. The CDR3 consists of 12 residues. Germline CDR1 MDHEN, CDR2 SYDVKM. The CDR3 spells CASTTVPYEQYF. The CDR3 bases are TGTGCCAGCACGACAGTCCCCTACGAGCAGTACTTC.

The sample holds one count of this clone. CDR3 sequence: CASSLPGQGTDTQYF. CDR3 in DNA: TGTGCCAGCAGCCTTCCGGGACAGGGAACAGATACGCAGTATTTT. The gene calls are TRBV5-4 and TRBJ2-3, with 9 bases lining up with TRBD1. Germline CDR1 reads SGHNT; CDR2 reads YYREEE (reference sequence). V was clipped by 4 bases and J by 3 bases; unmatched bases: 6. This CDR3 is 15 amino acids long.

The V gene is TRBV24-1, the J gene TRBJ2-5, with a weak D call TRBD1 (6 bases). The CDR3 covers 15 residues. The V end was cut by 0 bases, the J end by 0 bases, with 7 bases between. In germline, CDR1 is KGHDR, CDR2 SFDVKD. CDR3 nucleotides: TGTGCCACCAGTGATTTGGAGGGGGACCAAGAGACCCAGTACTTC. Encoded protein: CATSDLEGDQETQYF.

This chain joins TRBV5-4 and TRBJ2-7; 9 bases are shared with TRBD1. The CDR3 covers 14 residues. From germline, CDR1 is SGHNT and CDR2 YYREEE (reference sequence). Trimming at V came to 0 bases and at J to 4 bases, leaving 2 bases not matched to a gene. The CDR3 sequence: CASSLETGGYEQYF. The CDR3 coding sequence is TGTGCCAGCAGCTTGGAGACAGGGGGGTACGAGCAGTACTTC.

The V and J genes are TRBV5-1 and TRBJ2-7, with a tentative D call TRBD1 (6 bases). The length of the CDR3 is 14 residues. V dropped 0 bases and J dropped 3 bases, with 10 bases sitting between them. CDR1 is SGHRS and CDR2 is YFSETQ in the germline V gene. CDR3 nucleotide sequence: TGCGCCAGCAGCTTGGCGGACAGAAACTACGAGCAGTACTTC. Translation gives CASSLADRNYEQYF.

This clone was recorded once. The chain uses TRBV6-2 or TRBV6-3 and TRBJ2-3; D ambiguous. CDR1 and CDR2 (germline): MNHEY, SVGEGT. Trimming shortened V by 4 bases and J by 6 bases, and 26 bases separated the two germline ends. This CDR3 spans 18 amino acids. CDR3 in amino acids: CASSSLPRPVRFRDTQYF. CDR3 DNA sequence: TGTGCCAGCAGTTCACTACCACGACCAGTAAGGTTCAGGGATACGCAGTATTTT.

The genes are TRBV7-9 and TRBJ2-1; perhaps TRBD1 as D (5 bases). The CDR3 runs 16 residues. The germline V and J ends were trimmed by 2 bases and 12 bases, with 23 bases remaining between them. CDR1 and CDR2 from the germline V gene are SEHNR and FQNEAQ (reference sequence). Here the CDR3 reads CASSLIQGQGYIGQFF. The DNA for the CDR3 is TGTGCCAGCAGCTTAATTCAAGGGCAGGGCTACATTGGGCAGTTCTTC. Variable domain in full (rest from reference TRBV7-9 and TRBJ2-1): DTGVSQNPRHKITKRGQNVTFRCDPISEHNRLYWYRQTLGQGPEFLTYFQNEAQLEKSRLLSDRFSAERPKGSFSTLEIQRTEQGDSAMYLCASSLIQGQGYIGQFFGPGTRLTVL.

V gene TRBV13 combines with J gene TRBJ1-5, with no clear D. V dropped 2 bases and J dropped 4 bases, with 3 bases sitting between them. The CDR3 is made up of 12 amino acids. Germline V gene data show CDR1 as PRHDT and CDR2 as FYEKMQ (reference sequence). The CDR3 reads CASSLRNQPQHF. The CDR3 DNA is TGTGCCAGCAGCTTAAGAAATCAGCCCCAGCATTTT.

The rearrangement joins TRBV11-2 to TRBJ2-7; weak D call: TRBD2 (6 bases). The CDR3 runs to 14 residues. Germline V gene data show CDR1 as SGHAT and CDR2 as FQNNGV. Between the trimmed V and J ends, which lost 5 bases and 4 bases, there was a span of 15 bases. The CDR3 protein is CASSRDGGSYEQYF. The CDR3 DNA reads as TGTGCCAGCAGCCGGGACGGGGGATCTTACGAGCAGTACTTC.

The gene calls are TRBV2 and TRBJ2-1; 8 bases map to TRBD2. V dropped 6 bases and J dropped 9; count of bases not matched to a gene: 16. The CDR3 is 16 amino acids. CDR1 is SNHLY and CDR2 is FYNNEI in the germline V gene. The CDR3 loop is CASRSPVAGNGGEQFF. CDR3 sequence (DNA): TGTGCCAGCAGATCTCCGGTAGCGGGAAACGGGGGTGAGCAGTTCTTC.

V usage is TRBV6-2 or TRBV6-3 and J usage is TRBJ2-3; no firm D call. The CDR3 totals 13 residues. Trimming left V 0 bases short and J 0 bases short, with 1 base between. CDR1 and CDR2 from the germline V gene are MNHEY and SVGEGT. The CDR3 sequence is CASSYSSTDTQYF. Here the CDR3 DNA reads TGTGCCAGCAGTTACTCTAGCACAGATACGCAGTATTTT.

V and J are TRBV7-9 and TRBJ2-2; D is ambiguous. The V end was cut by 2 bases, the J end by 7 bases, with 5 bases between. Germline assignment: CDR1 SEHNR and CDR2 FQNEAQ (reference sequence). The CDR3 is 12 amino acids. The CDR3 region is CASSLWGGELFF. CDR3 in DNA: TGTGCCAGCAGCTTATGGGGCGGGGAGCTGTTTTTT.

V gene TRBV28 combines with J gene TRBJ1-3; D gene uncertain. Germline V gene data show CDR1 as MDHEN and CDR2 as SYDVKM. V gave up 3 bases and J gave up 2 bases, with 5 bases separating them. CDR3 length: 13 amino acids. CDR3 sequence: CASSFAAGNTIYF. The CDR3 DNA is TGTGCCAGCAGTTTTGCGGCTGGAAACACCATATATTTT.

The chain couples TRBV10-3 to TRBJ2-7, with 7 bases lining up with TRBD1. CDR3 length: 14 residues. V lost 4 bases and J lost 1; bases outside the gene matches: 4. Germline loops: CDR1 ENHRY, CDR2 SYGVKD. DNA for the CDR3: TGTGCCATCAGTGGTACGACAGGGTCCTACGAGCAGTACTTC. It is translated as CAISGTTGSYEQYF.

This clone was recorded once. V usage is TRBV19 and J usage is TRBJ2-5, with D maybe TRBD1 (6 bases). Trimming stripped 5 bases from V and 4 bases from J, with 20 bases between. Germline CDR1 is LNHDA and CDR2 is SQIVND (reference sequence). The CDR3 sequence is 16 residues long. The CDR3 sequence: CASSRLGAGERETQYF. Here the CDR3 DNA reads TGTGCCAGTAGTCGACTCGGGGCAGGGGAACGAGAGACCCAGTACTTC.

J is TRBJ1-1 and V is TRBV19; maybe TRBD1 (5 bases). Germline CDR1 and CDR2: LNHDA and SQIVND (reference sequence). Deletions cut 3 bases from V and 3 bases from J, with 8 bases between. The CDR3 totals 13 residues. CDR3: CASSIARDTEAFF. In DNA, the CDR3 is TGTGCCAGTAGTATCGCCAGGGACACTGAAGCTTTCTTT.

The chain is built from TRBV6-6 and TRBJ1-2; D not resolved. The CDR3 contains 11 residues. Germline V gene lookup returns CDR1 MNHNY and CDR2 SVGAGI (reference sequence). Trimming removed 3 bases from V and 1 base from J, with 0 bases in between. The CDR3 sequence is CASSYNYGYTF. DNA for the CDR3: TGTGCCAGCAGTTATAACTATGGCTACACCTTC.

This chain uses TRBV2 with TRBJ1-2; D is unclear. Looked up from germline, CDR1 is SNHLY and CDR2 is FYNNEI. V lost 3 bases to trimming and J lost 0 bases, with 11 bases between them. This CDR3 comprises 15 residues. The CDR3 protein is CASSEWQRANYGYTF. The CDR3 region has the DNA TGTGCCAGCAGTGAGTGGCAGAGAGCTAACTATGGCTACACCTTC.

Only a few counts were recorded for this clone. The rearrangement joins TRBV3-1 (or the pseudogene TRBV3-2) to TRBJ1-6, with D perhaps matching TRBD1 (6 bases). The CDR3 runs to 16 residues. Trimming took 4 bases from V and 5 from J, leaving 15 bases between them. Germline CDR1 is LGHDT and CDR2 is YNNKEL (reference sequence). The CDR3 loop reads CASSLFGGPNNSPLHF. The CDR3 coding sequence is TGTGCCAGCAGCCTCTTCGGGGGCCCGAATAATTCACCCCTCCACTTT.

The chain carries TRBV29-1 and TRBJ2-5; 13 nucleotides agree with TRBD2. V was pared by 2 bases and J by 1 base, with 1 base of the junction left unmatched. Germline loops: CDR1 SQVTM, CDR2 ANQGSEA. The CDR3 is made up of 15 amino acids. CDR3 in amino acids: CSVERLAGGQETQYF. The CDR3 DNA reads as TGCAGCGTTGAAAGACTAGCGGGGGGCCAAGAGACCCAGTACTTC.

This clone was counted only a few times. J is TRBJ1-3 and V is TRBV13; perhaps TRBD1 as D (5 bases). The germline CDR1 and CDR2 sequences are PRHDT and FYEKMQ (reference sequence). Trimming removed 4 bases from V and 0 bases from J, with 13 bases in between. This CDR3 region has 16 residues. CDR3 sequence reads: CASSSQGLSSGNTIYF. In nucleotides, the CDR3 is TGTGCCAGCAGCTCCCAGGGTCTAAGCTCTGGAAACACCATATATTTT.